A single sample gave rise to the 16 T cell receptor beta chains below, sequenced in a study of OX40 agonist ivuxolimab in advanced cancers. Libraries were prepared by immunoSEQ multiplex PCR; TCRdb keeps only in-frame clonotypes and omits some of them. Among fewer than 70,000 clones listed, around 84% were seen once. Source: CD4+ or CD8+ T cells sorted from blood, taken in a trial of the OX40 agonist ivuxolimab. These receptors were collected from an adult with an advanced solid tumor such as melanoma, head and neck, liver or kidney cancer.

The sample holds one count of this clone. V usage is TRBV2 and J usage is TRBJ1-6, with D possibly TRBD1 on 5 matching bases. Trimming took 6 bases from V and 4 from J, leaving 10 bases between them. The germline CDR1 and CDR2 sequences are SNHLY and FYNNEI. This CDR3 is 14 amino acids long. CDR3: CASSVRGYNSPLHF. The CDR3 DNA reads TGTGCCAGCAGCGTAAGGGGTTATAATTCACCCCTCCACTTT.

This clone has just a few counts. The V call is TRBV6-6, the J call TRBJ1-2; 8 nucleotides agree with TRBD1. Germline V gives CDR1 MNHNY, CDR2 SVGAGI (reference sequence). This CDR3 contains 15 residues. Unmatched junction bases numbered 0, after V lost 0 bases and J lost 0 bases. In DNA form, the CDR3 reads TGTGCCAGCAGTTACTCGACAGGGGCTAACTATGGCTACACCTTC. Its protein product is CASSYSTGANYGYTF.

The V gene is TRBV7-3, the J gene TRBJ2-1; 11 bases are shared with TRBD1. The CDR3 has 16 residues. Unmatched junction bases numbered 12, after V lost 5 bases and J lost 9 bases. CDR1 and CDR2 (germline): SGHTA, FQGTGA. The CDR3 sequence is CASSPIGGQGASEQFF. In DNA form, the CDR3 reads TGTGCCAGCAGCCCAATAGGAGGACAGGGGGCATCTGAGCAGTTCTTC.

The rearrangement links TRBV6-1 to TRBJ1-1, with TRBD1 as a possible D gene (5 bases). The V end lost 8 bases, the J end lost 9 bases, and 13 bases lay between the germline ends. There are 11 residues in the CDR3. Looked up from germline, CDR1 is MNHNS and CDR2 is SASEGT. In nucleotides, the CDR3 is TGTGCCAGCTCTGCGGGGCAGCAAGCTTTCTTT. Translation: CASSAGQQAFF.

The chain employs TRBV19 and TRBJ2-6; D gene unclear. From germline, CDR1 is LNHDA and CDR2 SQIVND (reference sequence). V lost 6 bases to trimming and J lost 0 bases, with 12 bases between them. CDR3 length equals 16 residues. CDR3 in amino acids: CASRKRTDSGANVLTF. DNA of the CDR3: TGTGCCAGTAGAAAACGCACGGACTCTGGGGCCAACGTCCTGACTTTC.

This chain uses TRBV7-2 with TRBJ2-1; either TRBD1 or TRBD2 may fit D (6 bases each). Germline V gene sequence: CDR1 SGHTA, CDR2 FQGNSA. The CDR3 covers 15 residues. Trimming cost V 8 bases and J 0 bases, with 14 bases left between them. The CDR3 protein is CASRIGGGSYNEQFF. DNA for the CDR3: TGTGCCAGCCGAATAGGAGGGGGCTCCTACAATGAGCAGTTCTTC.

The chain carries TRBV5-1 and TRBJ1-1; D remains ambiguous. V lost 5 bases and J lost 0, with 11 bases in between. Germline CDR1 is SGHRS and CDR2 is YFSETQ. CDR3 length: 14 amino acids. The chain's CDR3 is CASRDGRMNTEAFF. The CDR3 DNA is TGCGCCAGCAGGGACGGTCGCATGAACACTGAAGCTTTCTTT.

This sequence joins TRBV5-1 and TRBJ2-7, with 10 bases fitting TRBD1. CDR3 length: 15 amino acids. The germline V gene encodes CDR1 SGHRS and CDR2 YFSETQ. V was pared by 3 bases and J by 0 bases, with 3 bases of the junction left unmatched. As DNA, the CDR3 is TGCGCCAGCAGCTCACGGGACAGGGGCTCCTACGAGCAGTACTTC. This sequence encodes CASSSRDRGSYEQYF.

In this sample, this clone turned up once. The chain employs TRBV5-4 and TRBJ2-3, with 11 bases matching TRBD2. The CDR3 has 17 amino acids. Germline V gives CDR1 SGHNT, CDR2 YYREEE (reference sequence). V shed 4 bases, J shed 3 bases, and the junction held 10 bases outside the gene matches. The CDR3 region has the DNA TGTGCCAGCAGCCGATCTAGCGGGGGGACGATGACAGATACGCAGTATTTT. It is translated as CASSRSSGGTMTDTQYF.

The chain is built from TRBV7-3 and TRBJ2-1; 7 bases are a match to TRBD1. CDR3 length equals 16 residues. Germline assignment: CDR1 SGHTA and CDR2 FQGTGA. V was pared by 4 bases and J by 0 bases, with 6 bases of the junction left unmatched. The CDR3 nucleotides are TGTGCCAGCAGCTCGTTAACAGGGGACTCCTACAATGAGCAGTTCTTC. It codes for CASSSLTGDSYNEQFF. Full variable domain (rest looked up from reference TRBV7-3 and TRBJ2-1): GAGVSQTPSNKVTEKGKYVELRCDPISGHTALYWYRQSLGQGPEFLIYFQGTGAADDSGLPNDRFFAVRPEGSVSTLKIQRTERGDSAVYLCASSSLTGDSYNEQFFGPGTRLTVL.

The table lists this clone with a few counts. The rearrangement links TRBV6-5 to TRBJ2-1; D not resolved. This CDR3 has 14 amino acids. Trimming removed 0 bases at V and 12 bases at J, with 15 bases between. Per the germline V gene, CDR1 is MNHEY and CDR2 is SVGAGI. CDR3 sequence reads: CASSYSADKKGQFF. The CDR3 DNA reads TGTGCCAGCAGTTACTCAGCTGACAAAAAGGGGCAGTTCTTC.

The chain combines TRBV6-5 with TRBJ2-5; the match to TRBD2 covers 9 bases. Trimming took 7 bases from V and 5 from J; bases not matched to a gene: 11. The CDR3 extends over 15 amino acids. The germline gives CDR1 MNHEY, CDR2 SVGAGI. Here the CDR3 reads CASKPAGGVGETQYF. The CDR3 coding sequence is TGTGCCAGCAAACCGGCGGGAGGGGTGGGGGAGACCCAGTACTTC.

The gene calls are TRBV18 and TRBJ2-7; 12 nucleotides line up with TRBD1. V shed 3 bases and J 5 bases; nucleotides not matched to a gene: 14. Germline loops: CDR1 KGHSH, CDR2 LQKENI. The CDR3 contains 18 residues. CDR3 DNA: TGTGCCAGCTCACCGAAGGGACAGGGGGCGACGGGTGGCCACGAGCAGTACTTC. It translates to CASSPKGQGATGGHEQYF.

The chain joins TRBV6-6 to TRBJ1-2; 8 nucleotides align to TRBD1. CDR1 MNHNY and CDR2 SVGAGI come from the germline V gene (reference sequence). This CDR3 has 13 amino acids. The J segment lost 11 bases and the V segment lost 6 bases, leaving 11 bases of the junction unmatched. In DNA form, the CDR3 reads TGTGCCAGCAGCGCCGGACAGGGTATTAGTTACACCTTC. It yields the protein CASSAGQGISYTF.

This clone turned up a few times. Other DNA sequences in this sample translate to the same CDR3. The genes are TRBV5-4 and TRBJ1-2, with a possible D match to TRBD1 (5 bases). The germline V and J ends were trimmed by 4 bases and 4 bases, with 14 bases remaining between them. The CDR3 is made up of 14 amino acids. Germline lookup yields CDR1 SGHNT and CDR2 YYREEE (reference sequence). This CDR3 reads CASSPDRGGYGYTF. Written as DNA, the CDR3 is TGTGCCAGCAGCCCGGATCGTGGGGGCTATGGCTACACCTTC.

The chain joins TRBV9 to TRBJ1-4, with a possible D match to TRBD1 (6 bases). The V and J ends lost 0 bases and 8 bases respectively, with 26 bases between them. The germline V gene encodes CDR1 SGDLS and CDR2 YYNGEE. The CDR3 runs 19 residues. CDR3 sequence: CASSVDVAGATGAGEKLFF. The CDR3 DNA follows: TGTGCCAGCAGCGTAGATGTGGCAGGGGCGACGGGGGCAGGAGAAAAACTGTTTTTT.